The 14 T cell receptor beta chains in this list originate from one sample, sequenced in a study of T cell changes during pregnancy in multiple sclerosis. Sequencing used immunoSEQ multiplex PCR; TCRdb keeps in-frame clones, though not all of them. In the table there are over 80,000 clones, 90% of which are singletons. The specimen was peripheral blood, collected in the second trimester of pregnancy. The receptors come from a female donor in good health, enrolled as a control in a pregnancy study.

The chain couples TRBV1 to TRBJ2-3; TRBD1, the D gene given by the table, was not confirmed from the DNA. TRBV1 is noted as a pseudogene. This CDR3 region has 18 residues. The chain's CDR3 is CTTLRGTKPSPSTDTQYF. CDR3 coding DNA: TGCACCACGCTCAGGGGGACCAAACCTTCTCCTAGCACAGATACGCAGTATTTT.

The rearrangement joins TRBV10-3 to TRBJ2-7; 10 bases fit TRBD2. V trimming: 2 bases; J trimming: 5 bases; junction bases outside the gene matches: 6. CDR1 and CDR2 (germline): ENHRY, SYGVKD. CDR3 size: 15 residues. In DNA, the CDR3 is TGTGCCATCAGTGAGCCTCTAGCGGGAGTGCACGAGCAGTACTTC. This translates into CAISEPLAGVHEQYF.

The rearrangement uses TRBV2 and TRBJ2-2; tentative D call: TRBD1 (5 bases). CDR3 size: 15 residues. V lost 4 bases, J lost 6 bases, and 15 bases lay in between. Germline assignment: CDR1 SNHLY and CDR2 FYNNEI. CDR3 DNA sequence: TGTGCCAGCAGTGCGAATTCATTAGGGGCCGGGGAGCTGTTTTTT. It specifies CASSANSLGAGELFF.

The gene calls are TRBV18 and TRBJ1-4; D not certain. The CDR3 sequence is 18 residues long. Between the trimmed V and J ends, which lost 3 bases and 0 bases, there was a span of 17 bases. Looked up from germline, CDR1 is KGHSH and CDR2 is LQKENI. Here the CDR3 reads CASSPLPGGLATNEKLFF. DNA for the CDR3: TGTGCCAGCTCACCCCTTCCGGGAGGCCTCGCAACTAATGAAAAACTGTTTTTT.

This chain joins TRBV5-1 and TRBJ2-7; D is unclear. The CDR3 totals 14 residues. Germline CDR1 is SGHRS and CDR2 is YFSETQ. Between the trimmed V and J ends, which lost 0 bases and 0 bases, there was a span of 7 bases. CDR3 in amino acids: CASSLDPNSYEQYF. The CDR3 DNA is TGCGCCAGCAGCTTGGACCCTAACTCCTACGAGCAGTACTTC.

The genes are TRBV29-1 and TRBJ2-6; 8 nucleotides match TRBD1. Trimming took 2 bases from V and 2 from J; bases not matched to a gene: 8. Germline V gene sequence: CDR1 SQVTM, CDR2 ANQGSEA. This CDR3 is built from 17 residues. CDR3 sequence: CSVEPWTGSAGANVLTF. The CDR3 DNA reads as TGCAGCGTTGAACCCTGGACAGGGAGCGCTGGGGCCAACGTCCTGACTTTC.

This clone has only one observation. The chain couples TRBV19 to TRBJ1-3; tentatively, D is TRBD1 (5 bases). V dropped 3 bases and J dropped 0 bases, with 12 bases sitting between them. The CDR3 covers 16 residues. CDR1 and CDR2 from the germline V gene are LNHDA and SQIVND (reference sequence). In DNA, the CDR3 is TGTGCCAGTAGTATCAGGGCCCTTAGCTCTGGAAACACCATATATTTT. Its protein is CASSIRALSSGNTIYF.

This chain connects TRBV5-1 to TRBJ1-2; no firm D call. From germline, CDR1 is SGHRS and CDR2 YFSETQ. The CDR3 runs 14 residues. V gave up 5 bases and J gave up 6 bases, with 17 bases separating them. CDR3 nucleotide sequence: TGCGCCAGCAGTCGTCGGGATGGAGGAGATGGCTACACCTTC. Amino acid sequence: CASSRRDGGDGYTF.

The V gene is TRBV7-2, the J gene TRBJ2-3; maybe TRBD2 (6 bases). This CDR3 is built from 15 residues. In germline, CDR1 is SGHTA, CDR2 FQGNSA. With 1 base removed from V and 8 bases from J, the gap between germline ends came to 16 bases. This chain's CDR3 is CASSLEEAGYGTQYF. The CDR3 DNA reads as TGTGCCAGCAGCTTAGAAGAAGCGGGTTACGGTACGCAGTATTTT.

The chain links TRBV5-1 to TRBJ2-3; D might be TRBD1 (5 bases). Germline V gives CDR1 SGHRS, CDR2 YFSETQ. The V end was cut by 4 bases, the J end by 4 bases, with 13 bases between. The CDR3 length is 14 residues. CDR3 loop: CASSAGTGADTQYF. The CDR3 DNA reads TGCGCCAGCAGCGCCGGCACAGGTGCAGATACGCAGTATTTT.

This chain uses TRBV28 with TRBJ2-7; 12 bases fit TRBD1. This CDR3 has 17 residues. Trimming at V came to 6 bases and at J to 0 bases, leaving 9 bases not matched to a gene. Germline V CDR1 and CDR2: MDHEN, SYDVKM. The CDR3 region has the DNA TGTGCCAGCAGATACGGGACAGGGGGCTCTAGCTCCTACGAGCAGTACTTC. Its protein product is CASRYGTGGSSSYEQYF.

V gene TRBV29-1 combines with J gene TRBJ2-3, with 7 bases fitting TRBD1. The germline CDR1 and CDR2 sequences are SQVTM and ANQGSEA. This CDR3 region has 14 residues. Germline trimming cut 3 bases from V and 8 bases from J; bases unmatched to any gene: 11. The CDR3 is CSVEGDRAMVTQYF. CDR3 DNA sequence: TGCAGCGTTGAGGGAGACAGGGCTATGGTTACGCAGTATTTT.

In nucleotides, the CDR3 is TGTGCCAGTGGCTCGGGAGCAACGGGGGAAAAACTGTTTTTT. It is translated as CASGSGATGEKLFF. V gene TRBV19 combines with J gene TRBJ1-4, with unresolved D. This CDR3 region has 14 residues. Germline V gene sequence: CDR1 LNHDA, CDR2 SQIVND (reference sequence). V gave up 8 bases and J gave up 8 bases, with 18 bases separating them. Looking up the rest from reference TRBV19 and TRBJ1-4 gives the full variable domain: DGGITQSPKYLFRKEGQNVTLSCEQNLNHDAMYWYRQDPGQGLRLIYYSQIVNDFQKGDIAEGYSVSREKKESFPLTVTSAQKNPTAFYLCASGSGATGEKLFFGSGTQLSVL.

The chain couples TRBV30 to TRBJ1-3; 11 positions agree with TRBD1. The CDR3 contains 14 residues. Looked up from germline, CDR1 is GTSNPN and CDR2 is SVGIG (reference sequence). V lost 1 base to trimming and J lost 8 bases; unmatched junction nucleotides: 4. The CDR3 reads CAWSGTGGAHTIYF. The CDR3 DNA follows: TGTGCCTGGAGTGGGACAGGGGGCGCACACACCATATATTTT.